This T cell receptor beta chain was sequenced during a study of blood T cell dynamics during melanoma immunotherapy. The assay was immunoSEQ multiplex PCR, and TCRdb's table has in-frame clones only and misses some. The sample consists of 25,000 to 35,000 clones, roughly 84% of them appearing once. The ends were cut back, 0 bases at V and 4 bases at J, with 9 bases in the middle. Germline V CDR1 and CDR2: GTSNPN, SVGIG (reference sequence). The CDR3 consists of 13 residues. The sample's time point: week 3, after first cycle of checkpoint inhibitor. The clonotype comes from a human donor with melanoma. The chain uses TRBV30 and TRBJ1-2; D is uncertain. The sample here was blood, taken from a patient treated with checkpoint blockade. The DNA for the CDR3 is TGTGCCTGGAGTGTACTACACGGCTATGGCTACACCTTC. Amino acid sequence: CAWSVLHGYGYTF.